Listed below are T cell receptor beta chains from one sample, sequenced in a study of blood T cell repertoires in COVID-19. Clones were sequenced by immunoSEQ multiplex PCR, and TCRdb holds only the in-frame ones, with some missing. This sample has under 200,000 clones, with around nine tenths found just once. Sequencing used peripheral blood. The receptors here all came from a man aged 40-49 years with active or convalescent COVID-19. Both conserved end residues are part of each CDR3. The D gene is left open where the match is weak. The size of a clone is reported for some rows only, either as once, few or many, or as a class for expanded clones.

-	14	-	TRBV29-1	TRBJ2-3	TGCAGCGTTGACCTAGCGTTTAGCACAGATACGCAGTATTTT	CSVDLAFSTDTQYF
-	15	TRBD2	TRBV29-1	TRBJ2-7	TGCAGCGTTTCCGGGACTAGATATCGGTCCTACGAGCAGTACTTC	CSVSGTRYRSYEQYF
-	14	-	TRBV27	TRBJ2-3	TGTGCCAGCAGTTTAATTCACAGGGCAGATACGCAGTATTTT	CASSLIHRADTQYF
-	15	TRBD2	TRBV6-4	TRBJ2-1	TGTGCCAGCAGCGGAACCCTAGCGGGAAAATACGAGCAGTTCTTC	CASSGTLAGKYEQFF
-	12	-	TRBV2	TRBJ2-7	TGTGCCAGCAGGGTCGGCTCCTACGAGCAGTACTTC	CASRVGSYEQYF
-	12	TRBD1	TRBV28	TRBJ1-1	TGTGCCACCAACAGGGGTAGCACTGAAGCTTTCTTT	CATNRGSTEAFF
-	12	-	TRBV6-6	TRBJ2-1	TGTGCCAGCAGTTATTGGGCCACTGAGCAGTTCTTC	CASSYWATEQFF
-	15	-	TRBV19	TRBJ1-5	TGTGCCAGTAATCCGGGCAGGGGTTTATTTCAGCCCCAGCATTTT	CASNPGRGLFQPQHF
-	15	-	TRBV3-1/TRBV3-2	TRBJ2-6	TGTGCCAGTCGATCGTTCGGTAACAGGATTAACGTCCTGACTTTC	CASRSFGNRINVLTF
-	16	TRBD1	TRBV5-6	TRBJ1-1	TGTGCCAGCAGCTTATCGACAGGGGTAGGGATAGCCGTCGCTTTCTTT	CASSLSTGVGIAVAFF
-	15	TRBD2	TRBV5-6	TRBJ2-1	TGTGCCAGCAGCTTCGGGAGGGGGGGCTTCGGTGAGCAGTTCTTC	CASSFGRGGFGEQFF
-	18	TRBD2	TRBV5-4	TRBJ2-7	TGTGCCAGCAGCTTGGCTGTGGGACTAGCGGGACGAACCTACGAGCAGTACTTC	CASSLAVGLAGRTYEQYF
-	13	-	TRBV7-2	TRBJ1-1	TGTGCCAGCAGCGCGGACCGGGGGACTGAAGCTTTCTTT	CASSADRGTEAFF
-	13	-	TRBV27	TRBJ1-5	TGTGCCAGCTCTAAACGGGAGTATCAGCCCCAGCATTTT	CASSKREYQPQHF
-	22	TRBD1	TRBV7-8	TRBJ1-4	TGTGCCAGCAGCCCGAGGACAGGGAGATTAAGAATGATGAGACCCCGTAATGAAAAACTGTTTTTT	CASSPRTGRLRMMRPRNEKLFF
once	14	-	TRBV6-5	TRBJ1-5	TGTGCCAGCAGTCCCCTCACAGGGAATCAGCCCCAGCATTTT	CASSPLTGNQPQHF
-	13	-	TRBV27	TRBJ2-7	TGTGCCAGCAGTTTTGCGGCGGCATACGAGCAGTACTTC	CASSFAAAYEQYF
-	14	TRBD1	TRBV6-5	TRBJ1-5	TGTGCCAGCAGCTTGGACAGGGTGAATCAGCCCCAGCATTTT	CASSLDRVNQPQHF
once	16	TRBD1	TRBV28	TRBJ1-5	TGTGCCAGCAGCAATTTAGGACAGGTCTCCAATCAGCCCCAGCATTTT	CASSNLGQVSNQPQHF
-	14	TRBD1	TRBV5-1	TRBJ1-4	TGCGCCAGCAGCTGGACAGGGGGTGATGAAAAACTGTTTTTT	CASSWTGGDEKLFF
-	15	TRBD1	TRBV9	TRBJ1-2	TGTGCCAGCAGCGAAGGACAGGGGGCTTGGTATGGCTACACCTTC	CASSEGQGAWYGYTF
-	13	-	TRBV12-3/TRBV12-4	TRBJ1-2	TGTGCCAGCAGTGAAAGGACGGGGGATGGCTACACCTTC	CASSERTGDGYTF
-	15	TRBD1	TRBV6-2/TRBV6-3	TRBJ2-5	TGTGCCAGCAGTATGACAGGGGTTGGTTTAGAGACCCAGTACTTC	CASSMTGVGLETQYF
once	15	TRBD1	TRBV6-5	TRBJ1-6	TGTGCCAGCAGCCCCTCGGGACAGGAGTATTCACCCCTCCACTTT	CASSPSGQEYSPLHF
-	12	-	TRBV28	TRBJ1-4	TGTGCCAGCAGAGGGGGACATCTAAAACTGTTTTTT	CASRGGHLKLFF
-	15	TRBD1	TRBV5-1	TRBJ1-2	TGCGCCAGCAGCTCACACAGGGGCCCCTTCTATGGCTACACCTTC	CASSSHRGPFYGYTF
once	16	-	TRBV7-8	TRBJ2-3	TGTGCCAGCAGCGAAATAGTGGTCAGGAACACAGATACGCAGTATTTT	CASSEIVVRNTDTQYF
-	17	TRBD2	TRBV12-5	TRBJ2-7	TGTGCTAGTGGTTTGCTATTTAATTGGACTAGTTCGTACGAGCAGTACTTC	CASGLLFNWTSSYEQYF
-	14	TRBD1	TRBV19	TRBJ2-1	TGTGCCAGTAGTCCCCGGGACAGATACAATGAGCAGTTCTTC	CASSPRDRYNEQFF
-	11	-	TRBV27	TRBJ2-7	TGTGCCATAGGGGGGGGCTACGAGCAGTACTTC	CAIGGGYEQYF
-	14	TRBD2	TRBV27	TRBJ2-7	TGTAATTCCCACCCTAGCGGCAGCCCCTACGAGCAGTACTTC	CNSHPSGSPYEQYF
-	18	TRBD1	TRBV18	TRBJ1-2	TGTGCCAGCTCCCAAACCCCGGGGACAGGGGAAATCAACTATGGCTACACCTTC	CASSQTPGTGEINYGYTF
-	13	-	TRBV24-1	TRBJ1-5	TGTGCCACCAGTGATTCTGCAGATCAGCCCCAGCATTTT	CATSDSADQPQHF
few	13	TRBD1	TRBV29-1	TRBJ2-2	TGCAGCGTTGTCAAACAGGGGGGCGGGGAGCTGTTTTTT	CSVVKQGGGELFF
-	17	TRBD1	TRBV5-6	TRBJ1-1	TGTGCCAGCAGCTCCGGGACAGGGGGCGCGAGCAACACTGAAGCTTTCTTT	CASSSGTGGASNTEAFF
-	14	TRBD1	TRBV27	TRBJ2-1	TGTGCCAGCAGTCCGGGACAGGGTAATGGTGAGCAGTTCTTC	CASSPGQGNGEQFF
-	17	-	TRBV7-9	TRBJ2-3	TGTGCCAGCAGCTTAAGAACGGCGGGACCTAGCACAGATACGCAGTATTTT	CASSLRTAGPSTDTQYF
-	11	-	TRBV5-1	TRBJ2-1	TGCGCCAGCTACTCCTACAATGAGCAGTTCTTC	CASYSYNEQFF
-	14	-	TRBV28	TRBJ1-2	TGTGCCAGCAGTTTGATTCAGGGGCGACGGGGCTACACCTTC	CASSLIQGRRGYTF
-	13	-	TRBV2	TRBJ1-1	TGTGCCAGCACCGCGGAGGCGCCCACTGAAGCTTTCTTT	CASTAEAPTEAFF
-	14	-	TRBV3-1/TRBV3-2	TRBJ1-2	TGTGCCAGCAGCCAAGGGGGCAGGGAATTCGGCTACACCTTC	CASSQGGREFGYTF
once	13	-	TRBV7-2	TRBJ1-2	TGTGCCAGCAGCGTATCGGGGAACTATGGCTACACCTTC	CASSVSGNYGYTF
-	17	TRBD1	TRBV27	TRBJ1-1	TGTGCCAGCAGTCTCCTACCCCGGGACAGGGGTCGGACTGAAGCTTTCTTT	CASSLLPRDRGRTEAFF
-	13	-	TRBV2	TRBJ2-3	TGTGCCAGACGACAGACTAGCACAGATACGCAGTATTTT	CARRQTSTDTQYF
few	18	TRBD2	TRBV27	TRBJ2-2	TGTGCCAGCAGTTTGATTAGACTAGCGGGGGGGAACACCGGGGAGCTGTTTTTT	CASSLIRLAGGNTGELFF
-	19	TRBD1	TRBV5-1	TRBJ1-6	TGCGCCAGCAGCTACCGGGACAGGGGAGTCGGCACCTATAATTCACCCCTCCACTTT	CASSYRDRGVGTYNSPLHF
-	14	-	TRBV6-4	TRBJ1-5	TGTGCCAGCATTACGGGCGGGAAACAGAGGCCCCAGCATTTT	CASITGGKQRPQHF
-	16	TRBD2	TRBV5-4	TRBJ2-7	TGTGCCAGCAGCGGGGGATCGGGAGGGCTAACCTACGAGCAGTACTTC	CASSGGSGGLTYEQYF
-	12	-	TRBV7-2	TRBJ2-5	TGTGCCAGCAGCAACAGTAGAGAGACCCAGTACTTC	CASSNSRETQYF
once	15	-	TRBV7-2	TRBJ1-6	TGTGCCAGCAGAGATCGGACACACGCGAATTCACCCCTCCACTTT	CASRDRTHANSPLHF
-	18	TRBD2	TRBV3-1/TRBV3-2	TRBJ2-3	TGTGCCAGCAGCCAAGTCAGGGTACTAGCGGCTCAAACAGATACGCAGTATTTT	CASSQVRVLAAQTDTQYF